The 10 T cell receptor beta chains presented below share a single source sample, sequenced in a study of T cells in Graves' hyperthyroidism and ophthalmopathy (dated by TCRdb to between 2018 and 2021). The library came from multiplex PCR. TCRdb names Illumina HiSeq 2000 as the instrument used. Amplification of TCR beta CDR3 regions was carried out from RNA transcripts. A first-round RT-PCR of the TCR CDR3 used the HTBI primer set with the Qiagen OneStep RT-PCR kit. The raw public data were reprocessed by TCRdb itself: fastp quality trimming at Q25, MiXCR clonotype calling, in-frame beta chains only. Every distinct CDR3 protein forms one entry, paired with its most common genes and DNA. The sample table records around 500,000 distinct CDR3 sequences; about 14% of these occur just once. Over 11% of the sample is taken by the ten largest. Sequencing input: blood. The receptors derive from a woman in her thirties or forties with Graves' hyperthyroidism.

Of note for this clonotype: Relative to the germline gene, one junction end is altered; a read error may explain this. J is TRBJ2-7 and V is TRBV4-1, with D maybe TRBD2 (7 bases). This CDR3 is 15 amino acids long. CDR1 MGHRA and CDR2 YSYEKL come from the germline V gene. The CDR3: CASSQDGGASYEQDF. DNA of the CDR3: TGCGCCAGCAGCCAAGATGGGGGGGCCTCCTACGAGCAGGACTTC.

Many counts were recorded for this clonotype. The chain employs TRBV27 and TRBJ2-6; D not certain. This CDR3 is 13 amino acids long. CDR1 MNHEY and CDR2 SMNVEV come from the germline V gene (reference sequence). The germline V and J ends were trimmed by 7 bases and 2 bases, with 6 bases remaining between them. Here the CDR3 DNA reads TGTGCCAGCAAACACCCTGGGGCCAACGTCCTGACTTTC. This encodes CASKHPGANVLTF.

This clonotype was seen a handful of times. This chain uses TRBV2 with TRBJ1-1; a possible D gene is TRBD1 (6 bases). With 4 bases removed from V and 0 bases from J, the gap between germline ends came to 12 bases. CDR1 is SNHLY and CDR2 is FYNNEI in the germline V gene. The length of the CDR3 is 15 residues. The CDR3 DNA follows: TGTGCCAGCAGTGGCCCGGGACAAATGAACACTGAAGCTTTCTTT. It encodes CASSGPGQMNTEAFF. Complete variable domain (other parts from reference TRBV2 and TRBJ1-1): EPEVTQTPSHQVTQMGQEVILRCVPISNHLYFYWYRQILGQKVEFLVSFYNNEISEKSEIFDDQFSVERPDGSNFTLKIRSTKLEDSAMYFCASSGPGQMNTEAFFGQGTRLTVV.

This clonotype was recorded a few times. V and J are TRBV10-2 and TRBJ2-2; 10 bases align to TRBD2. The CDR3 extends over 19 amino acids. Germline V gene data show CDR1 as WSHSY and CDR2 as SAAADI. V was clipped by 5 bases and J by 0 bases; unmatched bases: 12. In nucleotides, the CDR3 is TGCGCCAGCAGTTTCGAAGCGGGAGGGCAGGTACCGAACACCGGGGAGCTGTTTTTT. It translates to CASSFEAGGQVPNTGELFF.

The chain links TRBV5-1 to TRBJ1-6, with 11 bases identical to TRBD1. This CDR3 comprises 16 residues. CDR1 SGHRS and CDR2 YFSETQ come from the germline V gene. Germline trimming cut 3 bases from V and 6 bases from J; bases unmatched to any gene: 5. The CDR3 DNA is TGCGCCAGCAGCTCCGGACAGGGGGCAGGTAATTCACCCCTCCACTTT. Translating it yields CASSSGQGAGNSPLHF.

This clonotype has ten or more counts. The chain couples TRBV28 to TRBJ1-2, with D hard to call. Per germline, CDR1 MDHEN and CDR2 SYDVKM. This CDR3 is 16 amino acids long. Deletions cut 1 base from V and 1 base from J, with 13 bases between. Here the CDR3 DNA reads TGTGCCAGCAGTTTATATCACTCAGTCGATAACTATGGCTACACCTTC. This codes for CASSLYHSVDNYGYTF.

The V and J genes are TRBV15 and TRBJ1-3; tentatively, D is TRBD1 (5 bases). The CDR3 runs to 15 residues. Germline CDR1 is LNHNV and CDR2 is YYDKDF (reference sequence). V was trimmed by 6 bases and J by 3 bases, leaving 15 bases between them. The CDR3 DNA reads as TGTGCCACCAGTTGGGACCTTCTTGATGGAAACACCATATATTTT. It translates to CATSWDLLDGNTIYF. The full variable domain, with the rest looked up from reference TRBV15 and TRBJ1-3, is DAMVIQNPRYQVTQFGKPVTLSCSQTLNHNVMYWYQQKSSQAPKLLFHYYDKDFNNEADTPDNFQSRRPNTSFCFLDIRSPGLGDTAMYLCATSWDLLDGNTIYFGEGSWLTVV.

This rearrangement joins TRBV5-6 to TRBJ2-7; D is uncertain. The CDR3 loop spans 16 amino acids. V was clipped by 1 base and J by 2 bases, with 16 bases between them. CDR1 and CDR2 from the germline V gene are SGHDT and YYEEEE. CDR3 region: CASSLILSPATYEQYF. The CDR3 bases are TGTGCCAGCAGCTTGATCCTCTCTCCAGCGACCTACGAGCAGTACTTC.

This clonotype was observed at least ten times. V and J are TRBV20-1 and TRBJ2-2; unclear D gene. CDR3 size: 11 residues. V was cut by 6 bases and J by 4 bases, with 6 bases left in between. The germline CDR1 and CDR2 sequences are DFQATT and SNEGSKA (reference sequence). The CDR3: CSARGTGELFF. CDR3 in DNA: TGCAGTGCCCGTGGCACCGGGGAGCTGTTTTTT.

At least ten counts were recorded for this clonotype. The chain carries TRBV11-2 and TRBJ2-5; 10 bases line up with TRBD2. Germline-derived CDR1 and CDR2 are SGHAT and FQNNGV. This CDR3 spans 14 amino acids. Losses at the gene ends were 4 bases for V and 7 bases for J; bases not matched to a gene: 6. The DNA of the CDR3 is TGTGCCAGCAGCTCTAGGACTAGCGGTGGGACCCAGTACTTC. It encodes CASSSRTSGGTQYF. Full variable domain (missing parts from reference TRBV11-2 and TRBJ2-5): EAGVAQSPRYKIIEKRQSVAFWCNPISGHATLYWYQQILGQGPKLLIQFQNNGVVDDSQLPKDRFSAERLKGVDSTLKIQPAKLEDSAVYLCASSSRTSGGTQYFGPGTRLLVL.